The 29 T cell receptor beta chains below were found in one sample sequenced in a study of a mutant IDH1 vaccine in newly diagnosed glioma. These receptors are not linked to any known antigen. Using immunoSEQ multiplex PCR, the repertoire was profiled, and TCRdb retains in-frame clones only, with some absent. The repertoire has 49,000 or so clones, roughly 78% of them found once; the top ten carry under 2%. Noted time point: week 5, during vaccination. Vaccine doses each comprised 300 ug of mutant IDH1 20-mer peptide, with topical imiquimod. The sequenced sample was PBMCs, obtained from a glioma patient whose treatment included an IDH1 peptide vaccine. The receptors derive from a woman between 40 and 55 years old with glioma.

J is TRBJ1-2 and V is TRBV4-1; possibly TRBD1 for D (6 bases). V dropped 0 bases and J dropped 4 bases, with 9 bases sitting between them. The CDR3 runs to 14 residues. Germline V CDR1 and CDR2: MGHRA, YSYEKL. The CDR3 sequence: CASSQEEGGYGYTF. The DNA of the CDR3 is TGCGCCAGCAGCCAAGAAGAGGGGGGCTATGGCTACACCTTC.

The rearrangement joins TRBV5-8 to TRBJ1-2; the match to TRBD1 covers 7 bases. CDR1 and CDR2 from the germline V gene are SGHTS and YDEGEE. The V segment lost 3 bases and the J segment 3 bases; nucleotides outside the gene matches: 5. This CDR3 contains 14 residues. The CDR3, as DNA: TGTGCCAGCAGCTACAGGGGTGTAGACTATGGCTACACCTTC. Its protein product is CASSYRGVDYGYTF.

The CDR3 is CAISESWARMDQPQHF. In DNA, the CDR3 is TGTGCCATCAGTGAGTCCTGGGCACGAATGGATCAGCCCCAGCATTTT. The gene calls are TRBV10-3 and TRBJ1-5; D is uncertain. The ends were cut back, 0 bases at V and 5 bases at J, with 14 bases in the middle. The length of the CDR3 is 16 residues. Germline assignment: CDR1 ENHRY and CDR2 SYGVKD.

V and J are TRBV6-4 and TRBJ1-6; the match to TRBD1 covers 7 bases. Germline V CDR1 and CDR2: MRHNA, SNTAGT. The CDR3 loop spans 16 amino acids. V shed 0 bases and J 5 bases; nucleotides not matched to a gene: 4. The CDR3 loop is CASSDSTQGDNSPLHF. The CDR3, as DNA: TGTGCCAGCAGTGACTCGACGCAGGGGGATAATTCACCCCTCCACTTT.

V usage is TRBV2 and J usage is TRBJ2-3, with 10 nucleotides matching TRBD2. The CDR3 covers 17 residues. The germline CDR1 and CDR2 sequences are SNHLY and FYNNEI. Trimming at V came to 1 base and at J to 0 bases, leaving 4 bases not matched to a gene. CDR3 sequence: CASSEVGLAASTDTQYF. CDR3 in DNA: TGTGCCAGCAGTGAAGTAGGACTAGCGGCTAGCACAGATACGCAGTATTTT.

The chain carries TRBV4-3 and TRBJ1-6, with TRBD1 matching over 11 bases. V lost 0 bases, J lost 8 bases, and 6 bases stayed unmatched. Germline V CDR1 and CDR2: LGHNA, YSLEER. The CDR3 length is 17 residues. The CDR3 sequence is CASSQDGTGGRYSPLHF. The CDR3 DNA sequence: TGCGCCAGCAGCCAAGATGGGACAGGGGGAAGGTATTCACCCCTCCACTTT.

Only a few counts were recorded for this clone. The chain combines TRBV15 with TRBJ2-5; 9 bases map to TRBD1. This CDR3 has 14 residues. Germline lookup yields CDR1 LNHNV and CDR2 YYDKDF (reference sequence). V shed 9 bases and J 5 bases; nucleotides not matched to a gene: 10. CDR3 in DNA: TGTGCCACAACCCGGGACAGGGCTGCGGAGACCCAGTACTTC. Its protein is CATTRDRAAETQYF.

The chain joins TRBV5-5 to TRBJ1-3; 11 nucleotides line up with TRBD1. CDR1 is SGHKS, CDR2 YYEKEE, per germline (reference sequence). J was trimmed by 7 bases and V by 0 bases; bases with no gene match: 3. This CDR3 has 15 amino acids. The CDR3 coding sequence is TGTGCCAGCAGCTTGGACGGGACAGGGGGTAACACCATATATTTT. Protein product: CASSLDGTGGNTIYF. The full variable domain, in which reference TRBV5-5 and TRBJ1-3 provide the parts outside the CDR3, is DAGVTQSPTHLIKTRGQQVTLRCSPISGHKSVSWYQQVLGQGPQFIFQYYEKEERGRGNFPDRFSARQFPNYSSELNVNALLLGDSALYLCASSLDGTGGNTIYFGEGSWLTVV.

The chain joins TRBV6-6 to TRBJ2-7; possible D gene TRBD2, 7 bases. V gave up 2 bases and J gave up 2 bases, with 13 bases separating them. CDR3 length equals 15 residues. Germline-derived CDR1 and CDR2 are MNHNY and SVGAGI (reference sequence). The CDR3 nucleotides read TGTGCCAGCAGTTACGGGGGGGCCGGAACCTACGAGCAGTACTTC. Amino acid sequence: CASSYGGAGTYEQYF.

The V and J genes are TRBV19 and TRBJ1-1; no reliable D call. Germline lookup yields CDR1 LNHDA and CDR2 SQIVND (reference sequence). The CDR3 consists of 15 residues. V lost 4 bases and J lost 3, with 15 bases in between. The CDR3 nucleotides read TGTGCCAGTAGTAAGAGCCCGCACTCGGACACTGAAGCTTTCTTT. Amino acid sequence: CASSKSPHSDTEAFF.

This CDR3 reads CASGSFGQALNYGYTF. CDR3 in DNA: TGTGCTAGTGGTTCTTTTGGACAAGCCCTTAACTATGGCTACACCTTC. V usage is TRBV12-5 and J usage is TRBJ1-2; D perhaps matches TRBD1 (5 bases). The CDR3 spans 16 residues. V lost 4 bases to trimming and J lost 1 base, with 16 bases between them. Germline V gene data show CDR1 as LGHNT and CDR2 as FRNRAP.

The chain employs TRBV19 and TRBJ1-6, with 9 bases fitting TRBD1. This CDR3 has 15 residues. Germline CDR1 is LNHDA and CDR2 is SQIVND (reference sequence). Trimming cost V 5 bases and J 12 bases; bases outside gene matches: 11. The DNA for the CDR3 is TGTGCCAGTAGTTTAGGACAGGGGCAGGGTATACCCCTCCACTTT. Its protein is CASSLGQGQGIPLHF.

This clone has more than one count but fewer than ten. The V call is TRBV9, the J call TRBJ1-1, with 8 bases lining up with TRBD1. The CDR3 totals 14 residues. The ends lost 3 bases at V and 4 bases at J; junction bases unmatched: 5. Germline V gene lookup returns CDR1 SGDLS and CDR2 YYNGEE. The CDR3 spells CASSGRGRVTEAFF. The DNA for the CDR3 is TGTGCCAGCAGCGGCAGGGGGCGAGTCACTGAAGCTTTCTTT.

This chain connects TRBV29-1 to TRBJ2-1; D call uncertain. Germline CDR1 SQVTM, CDR2 ANQGSEA. This CDR3 is 13 amino acids long. Trimming pared 4 bases from V and 0 bases from J, leaving 7 bases between. The CDR3 sequence: CSVVPISYNEQFF. The CDR3, as DNA: TGCAGCGTTGTACCCATCTCCTACAATGAGCAGTTCTTC.

V usage is TRBV6-6 and J usage is TRBJ1-3; weak D call: TRBD1 (6 bases). Germline V gene lookup returns CDR1 MNHNY and CDR2 SVGAGI (reference sequence). CDR3 length equals 15 residues. Trimming left V 4 bases short and J 4 bases short, with 14 bases between. The CDR3 is CASSSWGAGGNTIYF. CDR3 bases: TGTGCCAGCAGTTCCTGGGGGGCGGGGGGAAACACCATATATTTT.

The gene calls are TRBV2 and TRBJ2-7, with D maybe TRBD1 (7 bases). V was clipped by 3 bases and J by 0 bases, with 12 bases between them. CDR1 SNHLY and CDR2 FYNNEI come from the germline V gene. This CDR3 has 15 amino acids. In nucleotides, the CDR3 is TGTGCCAGCAGTGACCCAGGGGGGAGCTCCTACGAGCAGTACTTC. Protein sequence: CASSDPGGSSYEQYF.

The J gene is TRBJ2-7, the V gene TRBV20-1; D remains unclear. The CDR3 loop spans 11 amino acids. Germline assignment: CDR1 DFQATT and CDR2 SNEGSKA (reference sequence). The germline V and J ends were trimmed by 0 bases and 3 bases, with 3 bases remaining between them. CDR3 sequence: CSARDNYEQYF. DNA of the CDR3: TGCAGTGCTAGAGACAACTACGAGCAGTACTTC.

The chain carries TRBV27 and TRBJ2-2; 10 positions match TRBD1. V was pared by 6 bases and J by 2 bases, with 6 bases of the junction left unmatched. Germline V gives CDR1 MNHEY, CDR2 SMNVEV (reference sequence). CDR3 length: 16 residues. The CDR3 loop is CASSPRDRGNTGELFF. The CDR3 DNA reads TGTGCCAGCAGCCCCCGGGACAGGGGTAACACCGGGGAGCTGTTTTTT.

V gene TRBV13 combines with J gene TRBJ2-3, with 8 bases lining up with TRBD2. V gave up 5 bases and J gave up 2 bases; unmatched junction bases: 9. Germline V gives CDR1 PRHDT, CDR2 FYEKMQ (reference sequence). The CDR3 loop spans 16 amino acids. As DNA, the CDR3 is TGTGCCAGCAGCCGTCGGGGGGGCACCCCCACAGATACGCAGTATTTT. This codes for CASSRRGGTPTDTQYF. Drawing the rest from reference TRBV13 and TRBJ2-3, the complete variable domain is AAGVIQSPRHLIKEKRETATLKCYPIPRHDTVYWYQQGPGQDPQFLISFYEKMQSDKGSIPDRFSAQQFSDYHSELNMSSLELGDSALYFCASSRRGGTPTDTQYFGPGTRLTVL.

V usage is TRBV6-1 and J usage is TRBJ1-5; maybe TRBD1 (6 bases). Deletions cut 6 bases from V and 2 bases from J, with 8 bases between. Looked up from germline, CDR1 is MNHNS and CDR2 is SASEGT. The CDR3 sequence is 13 residues long. The CDR3 DNA reads TGTGCCAGCAGGCAGGGGCGCAATCAGCCCCAGCATTTT. This codes for CASRQGRNQPQHF.

The chain is built from TRBV5-1 and TRBJ1-1; D uncertain. The CDR3 totals 15 residues. Per the germline V gene, CDR1 is SGHRS and CDR2 is YFSETQ. V was clipped by 4 bases and J by 1 base, with 14 bases between them. Here the CDR3 DNA reads TGCGCCAGCAGCCTGGCCCCCCCTGGGAACACTGAAGCTTTCTTT. Amino acids: CASSLAPPGNTEAFF. The complete variable domain, with remaining parts taken from reference TRBV5-1 and TRBJ1-1, reads KAGVTQTPRYLIKTRGQQVTLSCSPISGHRSVSWYQQTPGQGLQFLFEYFSETQRNKGNFPGRFSGRQFSNSRSEMNVSTLELGDSALYLCASSLAPPGNTEAFFGQGTRLTVV.

V gene TRBV5-4 combines with J gene TRBJ2-7; TRBD1 agrees at 11 bases. Germline loops: CDR1 SGHNT, CDR2 YYREEE (reference sequence). Trimming took 1 base from V and 5 from J; bases not matched to a gene: 2. This CDR3 is 14 amino acids long. CDR3 DNA sequence: TGTGCCAGCAGCTTGTGGACAGGGGGCGACGAGCAGTACTTC. This codes for CASSLWTGGDEQYF. Full variable domain (rest looked up from reference TRBV5-4 and TRBJ2-7): ETGVTQSPTHLIKTRGQQVTLRCSSQSGHNTVSWYQQALGQGPQFIFQYYREEENGRGNFPPRFSGLQFPNYSSELNVNALELDDSALYLCASSLWTGGDEQYFGPGTRLTVT.

The chain couples TRBV2 to TRBJ1-1; D unresolved. The CDR3 runs to 13 residues. V lost 6 bases and J lost 0, with 8 bases in between. CDR1 SNHLY and CDR2 FYNNEI come from the germline V gene. The CDR3 spells CASRSRMNTEAFF. CDR3 nucleotides: TGTGCCAGCAGAAGCAGGATGAACACTGAAGCTTTCTTT. The full variable domain, in which reference TRBV2 and TRBJ1-1 provide the parts outside the CDR3, is EPEVTQTPSHQVTQMGQEVILRCVPISNHLYFYWYRQILGQKVEFLVSFYNNEISEKSEIFDDQFSVERPDGSNFTLKIRSTKLEDSAMYFCASRSRMNTEAFFGQGTRLTVV.

In nucleotides, the CDR3 is TGCGCCAGCAGTCAATCGTATAAGGGTAAGGGGGCTTTCTTT. Translation gives CASSQSYKGKGAFF. The chain combines TRBV23-1 with TRBJ1-1; D is possibly TRBD1 (5 bases). TRBV23-1 is placed among ORFs of uncertain function. The CDR3 extends over 14 amino acids. Trimming removed 0 bases from V and 11 bases from J, with 16 bases in between.

The J gene is TRBJ1-4, the V gene TRBV10-1, with D possibly being TRBD1 (6 bases). Trimming left V 1 base short and J 4 bases short, with 13 bases between. The CDR3 has 16 amino acids. CDR1 is WNHNN and CDR2 is SYGVQD in the germline V gene (reference sequence). The CDR3 region is CASSELSQGNNEKLFF. In DNA form, the CDR3 reads TGCGCCAGCAGTGAGTTGTCGCAGGGGAATAATGAAAAACTGTTTTTT.

The J gene is TRBJ1-2, the V gene TRBV9; D uncertain. Germline V gives CDR1 SGDLS, CDR2 YYNGEE. The ends were cut back, 4 bases at V and 6 bases at J, with 4 bases in the middle. This CDR3 contains 10 residues. The CDR3 loop is CASSLNGYTF. DNA of the CDR3: TGTGCCAGCAGCTTAAATGGCTACACCTTC. Supplemented by reference TRBV9 and TRBJ1-2, the full variable domain reads DSGVTQTPKHLITATGQRVTLRCSPRSGDLSVYWYQQSLDQGLQFLIQYYNGEERAKGNILERFSAQQFPDLHSELNLSSLELGDSALYFCASSLNGYTFGSGTRLTVV.

This clone occurred once. This chain connects TRBV5-6 to TRBJ2-1; D gene ambiguous. The V end was cut by 7 bases, the J end by 10 bases, with 15 bases between. This CDR3 comprises 12 residues. Germline lookup yields CDR1 SGHDT and CDR2 YYEEEE. CDR3 DNA: TGTGCCAGCGGGCGGTTCCCAATCGAGCAGTTCTTC. Its translation: CASGRFPIEQFF.

This clone was seen a few times. V is TRBV6-1 and J is TRBJ1-1; D call uncertain. V dropped 8 bases and J dropped 3 bases, with 16 bases sitting between them. CDR1 MNHNS and CDR2 SASEGT come from the germline V gene. The CDR3 is 14 residues long. The DNA for the CDR3 is TGTGCCAGCCTGGGAAGACAACCCGACACTGAAGCTTTCTTT. Its protein is CASLGRQPDTEAFF.

The chain is built from TRBV5-1 and TRBJ1-3, with D unresolved. Germline CDR1 SGHRS, CDR2 YFSETQ. The V and J ends lost 5 bases and 4 bases respectively, with 16 bases between them. CDR3 length: 15 residues. The CDR3 protein is CASSTSLESGNTIYF. The CDR3 DNA reads as TGCGCCAGCAGTACTAGTTTGGAATCCGGAAACACCATATATTTT.